This T cell receptor (beta chain) came from a study of T-cell memory formation after mild COVID-19. The TCR alpha and TCR beta cDNA libraries, bearing sample barcodes and UMIs, were generated by 5'RACE using constant-segment primers. TCRdb reprocessed the 5' RACE reads with MiXCR, giving one entry per CDR3 protein. The repertoire holds hundreds of thousands of distinct CDR3 sequences, about 23% seen once, with approximately 13% in the top ten. This clonotype was counted a few times. Germline CDR1 reads LGHNA; CDR2 reads YSLEER. V was clipped by 0 bases and J by 0 bases, with 8 bases between them. This CDR3 contains 15 residues.

This TCR came from an adult woman who had mild COVID-19 (a few samples of this study predate the infection). Cell type and time point are not known. Sequencing input: PBMCs or a T cell subset sorted from them (not recorded which). The V and J genes are TRBV4-3 and TRBJ1-1; D is perhaps TRBD1 (5 bases). In nucleotides, the CDR3 is TGCGCCAGCAGCCAAGAAGAGGGGCTGAACACTGAAGCTTTCTTT. Amino acid sequence: CASSQEEGLNTEAFF.